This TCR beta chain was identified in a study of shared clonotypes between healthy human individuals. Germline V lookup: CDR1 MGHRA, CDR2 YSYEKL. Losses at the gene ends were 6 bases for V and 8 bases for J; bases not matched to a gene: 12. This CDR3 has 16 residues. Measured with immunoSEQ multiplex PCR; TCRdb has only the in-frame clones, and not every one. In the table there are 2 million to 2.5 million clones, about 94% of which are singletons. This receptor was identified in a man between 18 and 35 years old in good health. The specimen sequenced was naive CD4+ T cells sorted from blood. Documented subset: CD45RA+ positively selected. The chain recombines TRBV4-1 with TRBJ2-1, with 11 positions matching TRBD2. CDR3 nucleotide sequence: TGCGCCAGCAGGAACCTAGCGGGAGGTTTTGTAGATGAGCAGTTCTTC. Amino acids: CASRNLAGGFVDEQFF.